The clone carrying this T cell receptor beta chain was counted ten times or more. What it binds is unknown. The entry originates in a study of early T cells in non-severe SARS-CoV-2 infection. Across the whole study: Sequencing of bulk RNA from unsorted whole blood was done, without chain pairing.

Per the germline V gene, CDR1 is MNHEY and CDR2 is SVGAGI. With 2 bases removed from V and 4 bases from J, the gap between germline ends came to 22 bases. This CDR3 is 18 amino acids long. Whole-study results and caveats: VDJdb-based annotation leaned toward anti-spike CD8 responses and missed private and CD4 specificities.

One entry per CDR3 protein, called by TCRdb with MiXCR from the 5' RACE reads. This table has roughly 52,000 distinct CDR3 sequences, about 8.2% appearing once. Sequences were obtained from whole blood. This TCR was recovered from an adult who was a healthcare worker with PCR-confirmed SARS-CoV-2 infection or an uninfected control (not recorded which). This sequence joins TRBV6-5 and TRBJ2-3, with D unclear. CDR3 coding DNA: TGTGCCAGCAGTTACCAGTTCCCTCGGCGGACCCCTGCAGATACGCAGTATTTT. It translates to CASSYQFPRRTPADTQYF.